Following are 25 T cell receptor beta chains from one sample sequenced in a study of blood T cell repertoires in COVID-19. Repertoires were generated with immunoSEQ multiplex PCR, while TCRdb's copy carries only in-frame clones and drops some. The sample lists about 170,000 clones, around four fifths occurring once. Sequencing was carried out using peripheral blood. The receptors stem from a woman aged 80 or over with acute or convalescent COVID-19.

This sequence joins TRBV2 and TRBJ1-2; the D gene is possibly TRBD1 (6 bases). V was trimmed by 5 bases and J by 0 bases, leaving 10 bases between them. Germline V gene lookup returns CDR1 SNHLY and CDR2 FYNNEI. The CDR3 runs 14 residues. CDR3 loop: CASSRTDANYGYTF. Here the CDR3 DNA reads TGTGCCAGCAGTCGGACAGACGCTAACTATGGCTACACCTTC.

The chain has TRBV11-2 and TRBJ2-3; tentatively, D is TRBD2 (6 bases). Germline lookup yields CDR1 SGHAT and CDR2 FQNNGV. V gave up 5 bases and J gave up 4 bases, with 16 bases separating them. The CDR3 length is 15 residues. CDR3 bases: TGTGCCAGCAGCCGTCGAGGGACTGCGGCAGATACGCAGTATTTT. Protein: CASSRRGTAADTQYF. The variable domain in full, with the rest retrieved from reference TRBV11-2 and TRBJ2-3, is EAGVAQSPRYKIIEKRQSVAFWCNPISGHATLYWYQQILGQGPKLLIQFQNNGVVDDSQLPKDRFSAERLKGVDSTLKIQPAKLEDSAVYLCASSRRGTAADTQYFGPGTRLTVL.

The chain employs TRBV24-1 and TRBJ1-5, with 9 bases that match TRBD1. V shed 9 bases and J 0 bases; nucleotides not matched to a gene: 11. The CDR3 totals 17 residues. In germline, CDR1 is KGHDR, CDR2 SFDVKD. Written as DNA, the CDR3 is TGTGCCACCGGCCGGGACAGGGTATCTCTTAGCAATCAGCCCCAGCATTTT. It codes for CATGRDRVSLSNQPQHF.

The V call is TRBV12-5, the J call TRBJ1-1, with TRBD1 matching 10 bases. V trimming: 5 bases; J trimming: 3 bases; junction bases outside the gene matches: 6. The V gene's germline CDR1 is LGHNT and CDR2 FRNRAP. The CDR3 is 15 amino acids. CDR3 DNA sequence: TGTGCTAGTGGTAAGACAGGGGGCGCGGACACTGAAGCTTTCTTT. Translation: CASGKTGGADTEAFF.

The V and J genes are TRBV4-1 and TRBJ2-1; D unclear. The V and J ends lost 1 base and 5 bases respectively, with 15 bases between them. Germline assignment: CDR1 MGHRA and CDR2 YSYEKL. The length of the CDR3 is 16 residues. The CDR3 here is CASSQVPVARHNEQFF. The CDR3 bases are TGCGCCAGCAGCCAAGTCCCCGTGGCTAGGCACAATGAGCAGTTCTTC.

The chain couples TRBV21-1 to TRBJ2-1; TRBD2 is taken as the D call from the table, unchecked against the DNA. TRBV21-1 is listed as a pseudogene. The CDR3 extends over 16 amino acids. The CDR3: CASSKATSGSRNEQFF. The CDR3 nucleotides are TGTGCCAGCAGCAAAGCGACTAGCGGGAGCAGGAATGAGCAGTTCTTC.

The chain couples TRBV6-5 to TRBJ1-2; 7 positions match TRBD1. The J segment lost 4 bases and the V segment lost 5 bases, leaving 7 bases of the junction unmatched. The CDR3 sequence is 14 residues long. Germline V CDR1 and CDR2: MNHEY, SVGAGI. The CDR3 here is CASSPQGQVYGYTF. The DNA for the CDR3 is TGTGCCAGCAGTCCACAGGGGCAGGTCTATGGCTACACCTTC.

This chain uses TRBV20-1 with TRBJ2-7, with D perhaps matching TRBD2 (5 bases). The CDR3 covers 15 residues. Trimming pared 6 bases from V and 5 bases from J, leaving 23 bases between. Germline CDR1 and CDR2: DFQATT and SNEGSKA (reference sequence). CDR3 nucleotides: TGCAGTGCGAGTATACTAACGGGATACAATGACGAGCAGTACTTC. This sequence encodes CSASILTGYNDEQYF.

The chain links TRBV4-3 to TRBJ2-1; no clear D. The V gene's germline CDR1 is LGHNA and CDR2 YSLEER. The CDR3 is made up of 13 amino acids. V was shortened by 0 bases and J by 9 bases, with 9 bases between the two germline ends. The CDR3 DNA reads TGCGCCAGCAGCCAAGATACCACCGGTGAGCAGTTCTTC. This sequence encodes CASSQDTTGEQFF.

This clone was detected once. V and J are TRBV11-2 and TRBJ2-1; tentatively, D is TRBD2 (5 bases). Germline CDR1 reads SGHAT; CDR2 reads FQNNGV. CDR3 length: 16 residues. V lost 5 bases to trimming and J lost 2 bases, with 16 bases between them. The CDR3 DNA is TGTGCCAGCAGCCCAAACGGAGCGGCACCCTACAATGAGCAGTTCTTC. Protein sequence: CASSPNGAAPYNEQFF.

This CDR3 reads CASSPTALNYGYTF. As DNA, the CDR3 is TGTGCCAGCAGCCCGACAGCCCTTAACTATGGCTACACCTTC. The rearrangement joins TRBV6-5 to TRBJ1-2; possible D gene TRBD1, 5 bases. Germline V gives CDR1 MNHEY, CDR2 SVGAGI. The CDR3 loop spans 14 amino acids. Trimming took 6 bases from V and 1 from J, leaving 12 bases between them.

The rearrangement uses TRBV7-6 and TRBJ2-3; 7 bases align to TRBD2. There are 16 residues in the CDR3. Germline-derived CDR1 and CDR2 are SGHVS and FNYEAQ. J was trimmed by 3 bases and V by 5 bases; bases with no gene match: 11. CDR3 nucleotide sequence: TGTGCCAGCAGCAACGAGGAGGGAGGGCCGACAGATACGCAGTATTTT. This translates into CASSNEEGGPTDTQYF.

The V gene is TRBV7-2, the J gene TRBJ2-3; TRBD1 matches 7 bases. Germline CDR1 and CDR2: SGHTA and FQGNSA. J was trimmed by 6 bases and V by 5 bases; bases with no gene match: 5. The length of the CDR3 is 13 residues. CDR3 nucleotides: TGTGCCAGCAGCCGTTCCAGGGGGGATACGCAGTATTTT. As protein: CASSRSRGDTQYF.

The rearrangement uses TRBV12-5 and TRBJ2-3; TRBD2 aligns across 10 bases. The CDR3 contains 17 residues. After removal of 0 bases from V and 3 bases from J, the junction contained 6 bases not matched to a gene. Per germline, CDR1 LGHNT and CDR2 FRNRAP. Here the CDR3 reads CASGLVRSSGSTDTQYF. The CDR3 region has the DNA TGTGCTAGTGGTTTGGTACGATCTAGCGGGAGTACAGATACGCAGTATTTT. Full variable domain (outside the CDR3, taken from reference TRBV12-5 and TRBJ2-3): DARVTQTPRHKVTEMGQEVTMRCQPILGHNTVFWYRQTMMQGLELLAYFRNRAPLDDSGMPKDRFSAEMPDATLATLKIQPSEPRDSAVYFCASGLVRSSGSTDTQYFGPGTRLTVL.

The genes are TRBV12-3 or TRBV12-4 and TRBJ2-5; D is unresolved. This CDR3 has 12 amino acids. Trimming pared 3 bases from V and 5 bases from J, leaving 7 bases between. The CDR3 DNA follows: TGTGCCAGCAGTTTGCTAGAGGAGACCCAGTACTTC. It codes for CASSLLEETQYF.

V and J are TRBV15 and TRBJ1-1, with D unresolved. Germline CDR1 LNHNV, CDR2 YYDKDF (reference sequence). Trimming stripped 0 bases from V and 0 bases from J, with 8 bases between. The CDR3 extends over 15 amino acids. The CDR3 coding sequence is TGTGCCACCAGCAGAGATTCGGGATTGAACACTGAAGCTTTCTTT. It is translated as CATSRDSGLNTEAFF.

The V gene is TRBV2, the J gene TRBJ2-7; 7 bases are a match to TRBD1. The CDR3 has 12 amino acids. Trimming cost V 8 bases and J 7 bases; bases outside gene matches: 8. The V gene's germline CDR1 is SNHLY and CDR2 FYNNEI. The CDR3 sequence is CASDRARGEQYF. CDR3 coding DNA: TGTGCCAGCGACAGGGCCCGTGGAGAGCAGTACTTC.

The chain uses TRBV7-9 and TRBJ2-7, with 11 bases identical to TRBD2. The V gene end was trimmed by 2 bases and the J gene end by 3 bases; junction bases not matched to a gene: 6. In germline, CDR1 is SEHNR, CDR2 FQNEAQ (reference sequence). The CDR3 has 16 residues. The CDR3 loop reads CASSLSASGRNYEQYF. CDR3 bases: TGTGCCAGCAGCTTATCGGCTAGCGGGAGGAACTACGAGCAGTACTTC.

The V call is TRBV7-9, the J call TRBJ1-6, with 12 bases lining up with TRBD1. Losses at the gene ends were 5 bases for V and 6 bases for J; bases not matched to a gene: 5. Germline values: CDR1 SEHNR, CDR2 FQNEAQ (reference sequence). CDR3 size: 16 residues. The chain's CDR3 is CASSRGQGAGNSPLHF. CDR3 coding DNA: TGTGCCAGCAGCAGGGGACAGGGGGCCGGTAATTCACCCCTCCACTTT.

The CDR3 DNA follows: TGTGCCAGCAGCGTGTCCTACAGGGCCGAGACCCAGTACTTC. Its protein is CASSVSYRAETQYF. The rearrangement uses TRBV5-6 and TRBJ2-5; the D gene is possibly TRBD1 (6 bases). The CDR3 is 14 residues long. Trimming took 4 bases from V and 5 from J, leaving 15 bases between them. Germline CDR1 SGHDT, CDR2 YYEEEE.

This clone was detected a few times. In nucleotides, the CDR3 is TGCAGCGCATGGGGGGGACCAGATACGCAGTATTTT. Protein: CSAWGGPDTQYF. This chain connects TRBV29-1 to TRBJ2-3, with TRBD2 matching 7 bases. The length of the CDR3 is 12 residues. The germline CDR1 and CDR2 sequences are SQVTM and ANQGSEA. V lost 7 bases and J lost 4; bases outside the gene matches: 5.

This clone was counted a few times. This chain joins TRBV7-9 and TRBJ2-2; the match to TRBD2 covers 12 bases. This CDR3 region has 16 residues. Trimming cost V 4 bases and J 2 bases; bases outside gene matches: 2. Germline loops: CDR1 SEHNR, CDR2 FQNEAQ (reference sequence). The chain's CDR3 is CASSSSGRVNTGELFF. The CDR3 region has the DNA TGTGCCAGCAGCTCTAGCGGGAGGGTTAACACCGGGGAGCTGTTTTTT.

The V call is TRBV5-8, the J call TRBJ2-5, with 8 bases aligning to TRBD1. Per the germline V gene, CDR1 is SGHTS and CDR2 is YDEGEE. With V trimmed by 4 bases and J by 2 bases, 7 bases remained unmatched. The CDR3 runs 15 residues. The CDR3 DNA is TGTGCCAGCAGCCGGGGACAGGTCTATCAAGAGACCCAGTACTTC. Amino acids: CASSRGQVYQETQYF.

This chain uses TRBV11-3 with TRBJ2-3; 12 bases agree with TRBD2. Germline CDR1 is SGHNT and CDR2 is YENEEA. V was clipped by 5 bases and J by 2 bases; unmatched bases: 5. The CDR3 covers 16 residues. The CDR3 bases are TGTGCCAGCAGCGCCGGACTAGCGGGATCCACAGATACGCAGTATTTT. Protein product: CASSAGLAGSTDTQYF.

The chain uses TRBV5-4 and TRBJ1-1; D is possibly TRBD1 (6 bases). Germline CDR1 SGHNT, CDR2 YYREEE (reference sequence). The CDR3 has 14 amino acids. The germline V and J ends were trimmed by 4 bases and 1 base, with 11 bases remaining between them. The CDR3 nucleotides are TGTGCCAGCAGCGACCTGACAGGGAACACTGAAGCTTTCTTT. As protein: CASSDLTGNTEAFF.